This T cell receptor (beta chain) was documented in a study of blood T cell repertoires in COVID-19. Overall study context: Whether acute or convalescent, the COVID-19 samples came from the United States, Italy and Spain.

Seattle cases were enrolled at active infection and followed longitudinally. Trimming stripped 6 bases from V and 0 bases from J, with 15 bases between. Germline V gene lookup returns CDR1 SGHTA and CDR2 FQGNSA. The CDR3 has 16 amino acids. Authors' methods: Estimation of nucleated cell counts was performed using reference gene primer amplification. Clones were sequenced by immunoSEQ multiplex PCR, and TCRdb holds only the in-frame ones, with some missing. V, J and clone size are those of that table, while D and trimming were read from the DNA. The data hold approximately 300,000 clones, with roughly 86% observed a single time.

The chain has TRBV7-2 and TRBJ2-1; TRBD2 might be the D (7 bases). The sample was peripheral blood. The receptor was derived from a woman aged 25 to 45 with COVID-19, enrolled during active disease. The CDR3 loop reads CASSIGGLSSYNEQFF. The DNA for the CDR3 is TGTGCCAGCAGTATCGGGGGGCTAAGCTCCTACAATGAGCAGTTCTTC.